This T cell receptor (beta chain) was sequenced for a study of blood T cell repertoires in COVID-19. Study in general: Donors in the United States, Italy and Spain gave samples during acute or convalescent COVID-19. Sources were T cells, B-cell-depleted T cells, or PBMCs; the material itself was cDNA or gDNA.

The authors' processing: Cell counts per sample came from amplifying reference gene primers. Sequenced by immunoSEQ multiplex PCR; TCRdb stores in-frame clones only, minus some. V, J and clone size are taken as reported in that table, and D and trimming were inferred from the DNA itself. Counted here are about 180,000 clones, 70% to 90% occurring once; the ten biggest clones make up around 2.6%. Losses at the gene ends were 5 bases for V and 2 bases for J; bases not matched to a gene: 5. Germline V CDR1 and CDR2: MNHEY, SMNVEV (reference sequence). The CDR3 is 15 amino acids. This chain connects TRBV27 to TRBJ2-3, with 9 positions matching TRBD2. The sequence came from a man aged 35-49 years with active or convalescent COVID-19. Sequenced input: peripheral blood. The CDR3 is CASSASGTATDTQYF. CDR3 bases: TGTGCCAGCAGTGCTAGCGGGACGGCCACAGATACGCAGTATTTT.